The clone carrying this T cell receptor (beta chain) is medium-sized (0.01 to 0.1%) in the sample. TCRdb passed the RT-PCR reads through MiXCR, listing each CDR3 protein once. Counted here are 9,500 to 10,000 distinct CDR3 sequences, 5.5% to 6% occurring once; the ten biggest clones make up roughly a quarter. The sample is drawn from a study of patients and donors after allogeneic stem cell transplantation. The CDR3 has 11 residues. In germline, CDR1 is SQVTM, CDR2 ANQGSEA. V was clipped by 7 bases and J by 2 bases; unmatched bases: 2. Material: blood, either unsorted or a sorted T cell fraction (not recorded which). The TCR sequence derives from a human donor who was either an allogeneic HSCT recipient or a stem cell or donor lymphocyte infusion donor (not recorded which). It is not recorded whose cells these are; they may come from a transplant donor. This chain uses TRBV29-1 with TRBJ2-7, with TRBD1 matching over 7 bases. CDR3 residues: CSAGTAYEQYF. In DNA, the CDR3 is TGCAGCGCCGGGACAGCCTACGAGCAGTACTTC.